The 8 T cell receptor beta chains listed next were all sequenced from one sample in a study of naive and memory T cell subsets. Both TRBC1 and TRBC2 were covered by a beta constant-region primer of two equimolar oligonucleotides. A single record per CDR3 protein comes from TCRdb applying MiXCR to the UMI-ligation and nested PCR reads. Of fewer than 30,000 distinct CDR3 sequences listed, around 10% are singletons. Sequencing input: effector memory CD4+ T cells from blood. Subset here: effector memory, CD45RA- CD27-. These receptors were obtained from a human donor in good health.

The V call is TRBV27, the J call TRBJ1-1, with TRBD1 matching over 11 bases. This CDR3 contains 14 residues. J gave up 1 base and V 7 bases, and 2 bases lay outside the gene matches. In germline, CDR1 is MNHEY, CDR2 SMNVEV (reference sequence). DNA for the CDR3: TGTGCCAGCAAGGGACAGGGGGGGAACACTGAAGCTTTCTTT. The encoded protein is CASKGQGGNTEAFF.

In its sample, this clonotype was seen a few times. The V gene is TRBV11-2, the J gene TRBJ2-5, with a tentative D call TRBD1 (5 bases). The CDR3 is 15 residues long. Trimming pared 6 bases from V and 2 bases from J, leaving 16 bases between. Germline CDR1 SGHAT, CDR2 FQNNGV. The CDR3 DNA reads as TGTGCCAGCAGTTCTATTTCAGGGCGTCAAGAGACCCAGTACTTC. This codes for CASSSISGRQETQYF. Using reference TRBV11-2 and TRBJ2-5 for the parts outside the CDR3, the full variable domain is EAGVAQSPRYKIIEKRQSVAFWCNPISGHATLYWYQQILGQGPKLLIQFQNNGVVDDSQLPKDRFSAERLKGVDSTLKIQPAKLEDSAVYLCASSSISGRQETQYFGPGTRLLVL.

This chain joins TRBV7-2 and TRBJ2-5; 10 nucleotides match TRBD1. CDR3 length: 17 residues. Germline V gene lookup returns CDR1 SGHTA and CDR2 FQGNSA. Trimming at V came to 3 bases and at J to 1 base, leaving 8 bases not matched to a gene. The CDR3 here is CASSFGRTGGVQETQYF. CDR3 in DNA: TGTGCCAGCAGCTTCGGGAGGACAGGGGGAGTCCAAGAGACCCAGTACTTC.

CDR3 protein: CASSDLSGTGREKLFF. CDR3 nucleotides: TGTGCCAGCAGCGACCTCTCCGGGACGGGGCGAGAAAAACTGTTTTTT. This rearrangement joins TRBV5-8 to TRBJ1-4; D perhaps matches TRBD1 (5 bases). This CDR3 region has 16 residues. V lost 4 bases to trimming and J lost 8 bases, with 21 bases between them. CDR1 SGHTS and CDR2 YDEGEE come from the germline V gene.

V is TRBV12-3 or TRBV12-4 and J is TRBJ1-5; D may be TRBD1 (5 bases). V gave up 5 bases and J gave up 4 bases, with 12 bases separating them. CDR3 size: 14 residues. The CDR3 spells CASSPRDGNQPQHF. CDR3 in DNA: TGTGCCAGCAGTCCCCGGGACGGGAATCAGCCCCAGCATTTT.

The chain is built from TRBV6-1 and TRBJ2-1; TRBD2 might be the D (5 bases). The CDR3 sequence is 13 residues long. Germline values: CDR1 MNHNS, CDR2 SASEGT. The ends were cut back, 6 bases at V and 4 bases at J, with 10 bases in the middle. Here the CDR3 reads CASSPEAYNEQFF. In DNA, the CDR3 is TGTGCCAGCAGCCCGGAGGCATACAATGAGCAGTTCTTC.

The table lists this clonotype with a few counts. The chain joins TRBV7-9 to TRBJ2-3; D is unresolved. The CDR3 length is 14 residues. The V gene's germline CDR1 is SEHNR and CDR2 FQNEAQ (reference sequence). Between the trimmed V and J ends, which lost 0 bases and 2 bases, there was a span of 6 bases. CDR3 in amino acids: CASSLAQATDTQYF. DNA for the CDR3: TGTGCCAGCAGCTTAGCGCAGGCCACAGATACGCAGTATTTT.

The chain is built from TRBV12-3 or TRBV12-4 and TRBJ2-2, with TRBD2 matching 12 bases. There are 16 residues in the CDR3. V lost 5 bases to trimming and J lost 6 bases; unmatched junction nucleotides: 7. CDR3 DNA: TGTGCCAGCAGTACCCCGGGACTAGCGGGTTCCGGGGAGCTGTTTTTT. Protein sequence: CASSTPGLAGSGELFF.